The 4 T cell receptor beta chains presented below share a single source sample, sequenced in a study of CD8 T cells in ankylosing spondylitis. General study results and limits: Made up of about eight highly homologous variants, a TCR beta motif appeared characteristic of ankylosing spondylitis blood.

These receptors lack a known antigen. In TCRdb, the 5' RACE reads were re-called with MiXCR into one record per CDR3 protein. This table has roughly 700,000 distinct CDR3 sequences, roughly 19% appearing once. Material: blood, either unsorted or a sorted T cell fraction (not recorded which). Receptors were obtained from a male donor with ankylosing spondylitis.

The rearrangement links TRBV7-9 to TRBJ2-3; 8 nucleotides line up with TRBD2. The trim removed 4 bases at V and 1 base at J, leaving 7 bases unmatched. This CDR3 spans 16 amino acids. Germline CDR1 reads SEHNR; CDR2 reads FQNEAQ (reference sequence). The DNA for the CDR3 is TGTGCCAGCAGCTCCCTAGGGCGGGGGGGCACAGATACGCAGTATTTT. This gives the protein CASSSLGRGGTDTQYF.

This clonotype turned up a few times. The rearrangement joins TRBV15 to TRBJ1-5, with 7 bases fitting TRBD1. The CDR3 contains 16 residues. Germline CDR1 reads LNHNV; CDR2 reads YYDKDF (reference sequence). V shed 2 bases, J shed 4 bases, and the junction held 8 bases outside the gene matches. In DNA form, the CDR3 reads TGTGCCACCAGCAGATCCGGGACAGAGATAAATCAGCCCCAGCATTTT. Translated: CATSRSGTEINQPQHF.

This chain uses TRBV12-3 or TRBV12-4 with TRBJ2-3; TRBD2 matches 7 bases. With 1 base clipped from V and 2 bases from J, the junction kept 3 bases outside the gene matches. This CDR3 region has 15 residues. The CDR3 region is CASSLGGGATDTQYF. CDR3 DNA: TGTGCCAGCAGTTTAGGCGGGGGAGCCACAGATACGCAGTATTTT.

Only a few counts were recorded for this clonotype. V usage is TRBV5-6 and J usage is TRBJ1-4; 9 bases map to TRBD1. CDR3 length: 20 amino acids. With V trimmed by 1 base and J by 5 bases, 18 bases remained unmatched. The germline gives CDR1 SGHDT, CDR2 YYEEEE. The CDR3 region has the DNA TGTGCCAGCAGCTTGACAAACCTGGGGACAGGGACTATCTTCAATGAAAAACTGTTTTTT. Residues: CASSLTNLGTGTIFNEKLFF.